The present T cell receptor (beta chain) was sequenced within a study of blood T cell repertoires in COVID-19. Looking at the study overall: Whether acute or convalescent, the COVID-19 samples came from the United States, Italy and Spain.

Germline V lookup: CDR1 SGHTA, CDR2 FQGNSA. Trimming left V 2 bases short and J 4 bases short, with 17 bases between. This CDR3 is 17 amino acids long. Original methodology: For nucleated cells, counts were estimated from reference gene primer amplification. Measured with immunoSEQ multiplex PCR; TCRdb has only the in-frame clones, and not every one. V and J calls and clone size come straight from that table; D and trimming were deduced from the DNA. The repertoire has hundreds of thousands of clones, over 75% of them found once; the top ten carry 7.9%. The sequenced sample consisted of peripheral blood. The chain has TRBV7-2 and TRBJ2-2, with unresolved D. This sequence originates from a woman older than 75 with acute or convalescent COVID-19. Written as DNA, the CDR3 is TGTGCCAGCAGCTTATTTCTGGTGACCTCGGGCACCGGGGAGCTGTTTTTT. Encoded protein: CASSLFLVTSGTGELFF.